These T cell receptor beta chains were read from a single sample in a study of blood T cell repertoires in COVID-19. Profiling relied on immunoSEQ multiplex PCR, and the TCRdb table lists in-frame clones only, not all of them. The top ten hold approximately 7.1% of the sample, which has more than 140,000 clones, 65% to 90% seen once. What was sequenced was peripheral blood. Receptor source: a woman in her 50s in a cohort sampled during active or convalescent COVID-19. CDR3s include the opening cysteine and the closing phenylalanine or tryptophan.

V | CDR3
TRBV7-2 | CASSLMAGGEYNEQFF
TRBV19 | CASSMNSLNEKLFF
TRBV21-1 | CAAPLGVYYGYTF
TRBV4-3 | CASSQGGGAYNEQFF
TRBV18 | CASSQQGNGNTIYF
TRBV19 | CASSIIGGGGGSDTQYF
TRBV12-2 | CASRSKSQARGNTEAFF
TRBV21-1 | CASSKGTRYTGELFF
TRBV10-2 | CASSESSTGNEKLFF
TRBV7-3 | CASSAQGNEQFF
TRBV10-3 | CAISEYTETQGDTQYF
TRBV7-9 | CASSSQGGAFF
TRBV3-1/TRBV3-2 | CASSQFLPGLAGAGTDTQYF
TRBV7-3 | CASSSGVVIDTQYF
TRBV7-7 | CASSLPTGGALWEQYF
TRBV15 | CATSRDFGGPYEQYF
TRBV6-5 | CASTAGEWETQYF
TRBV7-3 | CASSLTGDANEKLFF
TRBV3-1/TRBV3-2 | CASSQKGGTYEQYF
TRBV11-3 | CASSLDDRVTSNTGELFF
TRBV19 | CASAWTSGETQYF
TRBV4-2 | CASSQALSANQPQHF
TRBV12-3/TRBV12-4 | CASGQGRVGYTF
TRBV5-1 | CASSLNLAQETQYF
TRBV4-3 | CASSQDFLQGNSPLHF
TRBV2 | CASSERARGVVLEHEQYF
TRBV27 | CASSFSSNYGYTF
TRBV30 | CACGHGTGITGELFF
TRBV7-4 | CRARGQSSYEQYF
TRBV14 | CASSTREGTSYNEQFF
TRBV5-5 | CASSLGGSSPLHF
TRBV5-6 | CASSQGLTSYEQYF
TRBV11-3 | CASSLTRNTGELFF
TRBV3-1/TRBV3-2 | CASSHGQGWEKLFF
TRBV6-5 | CASSYGADPYEQYF
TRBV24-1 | CATSAGGNYGYTF
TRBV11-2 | CASSWGTGEGEQFF
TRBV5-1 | CASSQGARETQYF
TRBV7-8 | CASSLVAQGNQPQHF
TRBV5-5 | CASSPLQETQYF
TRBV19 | CASSIDFEAFF
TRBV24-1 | CATSSGDHYEQYF
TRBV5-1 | CASSLGSGYSGANVLTF
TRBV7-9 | CASSAGQGNDGELFF
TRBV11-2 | CASSFGGGSGNTIYF
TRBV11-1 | CASSLRQGAREQYF
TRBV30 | CAWMAQGAGRGYTF
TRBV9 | CASSPTVGAQGGELFF
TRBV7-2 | CASSLVEGLAGVSYEQYF
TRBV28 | CASSEQGWRGYTF
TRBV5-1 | CASSLKTPGQRYQETQYF
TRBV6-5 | CASSNQKGEGQPQHF
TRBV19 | CASSEPGLAGDIYNEQFF
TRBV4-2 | CASSQGSSGGAAKNIQYF
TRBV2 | CASREGTGGYSPLHF
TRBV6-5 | CASSSHGASYGYTF
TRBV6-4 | CASSVSGGAADTQYF
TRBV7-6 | CASSLGGTTYQETQYF
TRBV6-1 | CASSESLEGAYEQYF